Listed here are 15 T cell receptor beta chains from one sample, sequenced in a study of T cell responses to AZD1222 COVID-19 vaccine (dated by TCRdb to about 2021). The library came from the immunoSEQ multiplex PCR assay. TCRdb carries this immuneACCESS record with in-frame sequences only. Its versions omit some clonotypes, under half of them owing to an unresolved V gene in the studies checked, with the rest unexplained. Counted in this sample were 95,000 to 150,000 clones; roughly 88% of them appeared once. The ten largest clones add up to 5% to 6% of the sample. The time point label for this specimen denotes: baseline before first vaccination. The input for sequencing was peripheral blood, taken on day 0 of AZD1222 vaccination. The source of these receptors is an adult in good health.

The rearrangement uses TRBV6-5 and TRBJ1-2; 10 nucleotides align to TRBD1. Germline trimming cut 0 bases from V and 6 bases from J; bases unmatched to any gene: 4. CDR3 length: 15 amino acids. Germline V lookup: CDR1 MNHEY, CDR2 SVGAGI. The CDR3 is CASSYSGQGPDGYTF. The CDR3 DNA follows: TGTGCCAGCAGTTACTCGGGACAGGGGCCTGATGGCTACACCTTC.

This chain links TRBV30 with TRBJ1-2; D is unresolved. V gave up 0 bases and J gave up 7 bases, with 9 bases separating them. The CDR3 has 12 residues. In germline, CDR1 is GTSNPN, CDR2 SVGIG (reference sequence). The CDR3 DNA follows: TGTGCCTGGAGTGTAAGCATGGCTGGCTACACCTTC. It encodes CAWSVSMAGYTF.

The rearrangement uses TRBV7-9 and TRBJ1-1, with D maybe TRBD1 (5 bases). The CDR3 contains 16 residues. CDR1 and CDR2 from the germline V gene are SEHNR and FQNEAQ (reference sequence). With 1 base removed from V and 4 bases from J, the gap between germline ends came to 16 bases. CDR3 in DNA: TGTGCCAGCAGCTTAGGGACGGGAACGGGGACCACTGAAGCTTTCTTT. Its protein product is CASSLGTGTGTTEAFF.

V and J are TRBV7-9 and TRBJ1-3; D is unresolved. Germline lookup yields CDR1 SEHNR and CDR2 FQNEAQ (reference sequence). The CDR3 is made up of 11 amino acids. V was clipped by 11 bases and J by 0 bases, with 5 bases between them. Written as DNA, the CDR3 is TGTGCCTATGACTCTGGAAACACCATATATTTT. Amino acids: CAYDSGNTIYF.

The chain combines TRBV7-8 with TRBJ2-3; D might be TRBD2 (6 bases). This CDR3 is 13 amino acids long. V dropped 4 bases and J dropped 5 bases, with 10 bases sitting between them. Per germline, CDR1 SGHVS and CDR2 FQNEAQ. The CDR3 DNA reads as TGTGCCAGCAGCTCCCGGGAGCTAGATACGCAGTATTTT. The encoded protein is CASSSRELDTQYF.

The V call is TRBV19, the J call TRBJ2-2; D not certain. The CDR3 spans 12 residues. Trimming removed 6 bases from V and 7 bases from J, with 9 bases in between. CDR1 is LNHDA, CDR2 SQIVND, per germline (reference sequence). The CDR3 nucleotides read TGTGCCAGTAGCTGGGTCGTCGGGGAGCTGTTTTTT. Translated, it gives CASSWVVGELFF.

Only one count was recorded for this clone. The V and J genes are TRBV7-2 and TRBJ1-3; TRBD1 is a possible D gene (6 bases). Looked up from germline, CDR1 is SGHTA and CDR2 is FQGNSA. V lost 3 bases and J 10 bases, leaving 13 bases between the germline ends. This CDR3 comprises 13 residues. The CDR3 bases are TGTGCCAGCAGCTTGGGGGGGGACACGACCATATATTTT. Translated, it gives CASSLGGDTTIYF. Based on the CDR3 plus reference TRBV7-2 and TRBJ1-3, the full variable domain is GAGVSQSPSNKVTEKGKDVELRCDPISGHTALYWYRQSLGQGLEFLIYFQGNSAPDKSGLPSDRFSAERTGGSVSTLTIQRTQQEDSAVYLCASSLGGDTTIYFGEGSWLTVV.

V gene TRBV6-5 combines with J gene TRBJ1-6; D is undetermined. The CDR3 length is 14 residues. From germline, CDR1 is MNHEY and CDR2 SVGAGI. The V end was cut by 2 bases, the J end by 5 bases, with 7 bases between. CDR3 DNA sequence: TGTGCCAGCAGTTACCTGGCGGATAATTCACCCCTCCACTTT. Amino acid sequence: CASSYLADNSPLHF.

This clone was found once. The chain uses TRBV19 and TRBJ1-1, with D perhaps TRBD1 (6 bases). From germline, CDR1 is LNHDA and CDR2 SQIVND (reference sequence). The germline V and J ends were trimmed by 4 bases and 8 bases, with 14 bases remaining between them. This CDR3 is built from 13 residues. The CDR3 sequence is CASSTQDSLEAFF. DNA of the CDR3: TGTGCCAGTAGTACCCAGGACAGTTTAGAAGCTTTCTTT.

The rearrangement uses TRBV5-8 and TRBJ1-3; no reliable D call. The ends were cut back, 0 bases at V and 0 bases at J, with 10 bases in the middle. Germline CDR1 is SGHTS and CDR2 is YDEGEE. The CDR3 runs to 16 residues. CDR3 in amino acids: CASSLVEGSSGNTIYF. CDR3 sequence (DNA): TGTGCCAGCAGCTTGGTGGAAGGTAGCTCTGGAAACACCATATATTTT. The whole variable domain, filled in from reference TRBV5-8 and TRBJ1-3, reads EAGVTQSPTHLIKTRGQQATLRCSPISGHTSVYWYQQALGLGLQFLLWYDEGEERNRGNFPPRFSGRQFPNYSSELNVNALELEDSALYLCASSLVEGSSGNTIYFGEGSWLTVV.

The rearrangement joins TRBV6-1 to TRBJ2-7; D is perhaps TRBD1 (5 bases). Germline values: CDR1 MNHNS, CDR2 SASEGT. This CDR3 contains 12 residues. V lost 3 bases and J lost 6, with 9 bases in between. The CDR3 DNA is TGTGCCAGCAGTGACAGGGTGCGCGAGCAGTACTTC. Residues: CASSDRVREQYF.

The chain couples TRBV4-2 to TRBJ2-7, with D unclear. CDR1 is LGHNA, CDR2 YNFKEQ, per germline. Trimming removed 2 bases from V and 2 bases from J, with 10 bases in between. The CDR3 runs to 14 residues. As DNA, the CDR3 is TGTGCCAGCAGCCAATGGGGTTCGACCTACGAGCAGTACTTC. It encodes CASSQWGSTYEQYF.

The chain joins TRBV30 to TRBJ1-2; D gene unclear. Trimming left V 0 bases short and J 5 bases short, with 13 bases between. The CDR3 totals 14 residues. The germline V gene has CDR1 GTSNPN and CDR2 SVGIG (reference sequence). The CDR3 sequence is CAWSVLSDLYGYTF. Here the CDR3 DNA reads TGTGCCTGGAGTGTACTATCCGATTTGTATGGCTACACCTTC.

The genes are TRBV7-2 and TRBJ2-1, with 11 bases aligning to TRBD2. The junction had 9 bases not matched to a gene; V was cut back by 1 base and J by 10 bases. The CDR3 runs to 16 residues. CDR1 is SGHTA and CDR2 is FQGNSA in the germline V gene. This CDR3 reads CASSLGVAGGADEQFF. CDR3 coding DNA: TGTGCCAGCAGCTTAGGGGTAGCGGGAGGGGCGGACGAGCAGTTCTTC.

The count of this clone is one. The V call is TRBV2, the J call TRBJ1-1; D is possibly TRBD1 (6 bases). The V end lost 6 bases, the J end lost 6 bases, and 17 bases lay between the germline ends. The CDR3 covers 14 residues. Germline lookup yields CDR1 SNHLY and CDR2 FYNNEI. The chain's CDR3 is CASSPTRQDSEAFF. Here the CDR3 DNA reads TGTGCCAGCAGCCCCACCCGACAGGATTCTGAAGCTTTCTTT.